The 28 T cell receptor beta chains given below trace back to one sample, sequenced in a study of blood T cell repertoires in COVID-19. The method was immunoSEQ multiplex PCR; TCRdb's version includes in-frame clones alone and lacks a portion of them. The sample carries about 9,300 clones, about 91% recorded once. The sample consisted of peripheral blood. These TCRs come from a woman in her forties or fifties with active COVID-19.

V usage is TRBV29-1 and J usage is TRBJ2-1, with TRBD2 matching 8 bases. Germline CDR1 and CDR2: SQVTM and ANQGSEA. The CDR3 extends over 18 amino acids. Germline trimming cut 7 bases from V and 9 bases from J; bases unmatched to any gene: 26. In DNA form, the CDR3 reads TGCAGCGGAGATGGGTTAGCGGGGAGGGGACTCGGAGGGAGTGAGCAGTTCTTC. Translating gives CSGDGLAGRGLGGSEQFF.

The J gene is TRBJ2-2, the V gene TRBV2; D remains unclear. Germline CDR1 reads SNHLY; CDR2 reads FYNNEI. V lost 10 bases to trimming and J lost 2 bases, with 14 bases between them. CDR3 length: 14 residues. Here the CDR3 reads CATGKESNTGELFF. The CDR3 DNA follows: TGTGCCACCGGAAAGGAGAGTAACACCGGGGAGCTGTTTTTT.

This chain links TRBV27 with TRBJ1-1; 9 bases are shared with TRBD1. Germline V gene sequence: CDR1 MNHEY, CDR2 SMNVEV (reference sequence). The length of the CDR3 is 15 residues. V lost 5 bases, J lost 1 base, and 5 bases stayed unmatched. The CDR3 protein is CASSQDRGGNTEAFF. The CDR3 DNA follows: TGTGCCAGCAGTCAAGACAGGGGGGGGAACACTGAAGCTTTCTTT.

Sample share makes this clone medium-sized. The CDR3 reads CASSSGQGSNEKLFF. The CDR3 coding sequence is TGTGCCAGCAGTTCCGGACAGGGCTCTAATGAAAAACTGTTTTTT. The chain links TRBV28 to TRBJ1-4; 8 positions match TRBD1. Germline loops: CDR1 MDHEN, CDR2 SYDVKM. Germline trimming cut 4 bases from V and 3 bases from J; bases unmatched to any gene: 4. This CDR3 comprises 15 residues.

This chain joins TRBV5-6 and TRBJ1-2, with TRBD1 matching over 8 bases. The germline V gene encodes CDR1 SGHDT and CDR2 YYEEEE. The CDR3 has 16 amino acids. The trim removed 4 bases at V and 3 bases at J, leaving 11 bases unmatched. In nucleotides, the CDR3 is TGTGCCAGCAGCCTTGGTTCAGGGGGCGGGGACTATGGCTACACCTTC. Translated: CASSLGSGGGDYGYTF.

This clone was detected once. This chain connects TRBV28 to TRBJ2-3; the match to TRBD2 covers 16 bases. The V gene end was trimmed by 5 bases and the J gene end by 3 bases; junction bases not matched to a gene: 2. Germline CDR1 is MDHEN and CDR2 is SYDVKM. The CDR3 runs to 16 residues. CDR3 loop: CASSGTSGRETDTQYF. In DNA form, the CDR3 reads TGTGCCAGCAGTGGGACTAGCGGGAGGGAAACAGATACGCAGTATTTT.

The rearrangement links TRBV30 to TRBJ1-1; the D is unclear. V dropped 2 bases and J dropped 4 bases, with 8 bases sitting between them. Germline V gene lookup returns CDR1 GTSNPN and CDR2 SVGIG (reference sequence). The CDR3 extends over 12 amino acids. The CDR3 DNA reads as TGTGCCTGGAGTCTTTTTAGCACTGAAGCTTTCTTT. Protein: CAWSLFSTEAFF.

The chain has TRBV5-5 and TRBJ2-5, with 10 nucleotides matching TRBD2. The CDR3 loop spans 16 amino acids. Trimming removed 4 bases from V and 1 base from J; junction bases left unmatched: 7. CDR1 SGHKS and CDR2 YYEKEE come from the germline V gene (reference sequence). CDR3 sequence: CASSLASGSFQETQYF. DNA for the CDR3: TGTGCCAGCAGCCTCGCTAGCGGGAGCTTCCAAGAGACCCAGTACTTC.

DNA of the CDR3: TGTGCCAGCAGGATCAGGGGATGGCACGCCGGGGAGCTGTTTTTT. It codes for CASRIRGWHAGELFF. V and J are TRBV6-5 and TRBJ2-2, with a possible D match to TRBD1 (6 bases). Trimming shortened V by 6 bases and J by 6 bases, and 17 bases separated the two germline ends. The CDR3 extends over 15 amino acids. Germline CDR1 reads MNHEY; CDR2 reads SVGAGI.

The J gene is TRBJ1-5, the V gene TRBV28; no definite D call. V lost 3 bases, J lost 0 bases, and 12 bases lay in between. The CDR3 is made up of 16 amino acids. CDR1 MDHEN and CDR2 SYDVKM come from the germline V gene. CDR3 nucleotides: TGTGCCAGCAGTTTCCCGGGTGGTTATAGCAATCAGCCCCAGCATTTT. It codes for CASSFPGGYSNQPQHF.

The chain combines TRBV11-2 with TRBJ2-1, with a weak D call TRBD2 (5 bases). Trimming stripped 4 bases from V and 7 bases from J, with 17 bases between. The CDR3 extends over 15 amino acids. CDR1 SGHAT and CDR2 FQNNGV come from the germline V gene. The CDR3 coding sequence is TGTGCCAGCAGCTCCCTCGAAAGGACTGGGAATGAGCAGTTCTTC. It translates to CASSSLERTGNEQFF.

The chain combines TRBV2 with TRBJ2-1; D is possibly TRBD2 (6 bases). Looked up from germline, CDR1 is SNHLY and CDR2 is FYNNEI. The CDR3 loop spans 13 amino acids. Trimming left V 5 bases short and J 8 bases short, with 13 bases between. CDR3 bases: TGTGCCAGCAGTAAGGGGCCGGGGGATGAGCAGTTCTTC. Protein sequence: CASSKGPGDEQFF.

The chain uses TRBV7-9 and TRBJ1-1; no definite D call. Trimming stripped 3 bases from V and 4 bases from J, with 12 bases between. This CDR3 spans 14 amino acids. The germline V gene encodes CDR1 SEHNR and CDR2 FQNEAQ (reference sequence). For the CDR3, the DNA is TGTGCCAGCAGCTTCGGGTGGAGTGGCACTGAAGCTTTCTTT. Translating it yields CASSFGWSGTEAFF.

This clone was seen only once. This chain joins TRBV6-6 and TRBJ1-6; D remains unclear. Germline CDR1 is MNHNY and CDR2 is SVGAGI (reference sequence). V was clipped by 3 bases and J by 14 bases, with 14 bases between them. The CDR3 sequence is 13 residues long. The CDR3 bases are TGTGCCAGCAGTTATTCTACTGGGGAGACCCTCCACTTT. This encodes CASSYSTGETLHF.

This sequence joins TRBV19 and TRBJ1-1, with D possibly TRBD1 on 5 matching bases. CDR3 length: 14 amino acids. Between the trimmed V and J ends, which lost 2 bases and 3 bases, there was a span of 10 bases. Germline assignment: CDR1 LNHDA and CDR2 SQIVND (reference sequence). The CDR3: CASSIQGTDTEAFF. CDR3 bases: TGTGCCAGTAGTATACAGGGTACGGACACTGAAGCTTTCTTT. Variable domain in full (rest from reference TRBV19 and TRBJ1-1): DGGITQSPKYLFRKEGQNVTLSCEQNLNHDAMYWYRQDPGQGLRLIYYSQIVNDFQKGDIAEGYSVSREKKESFPLTVTSAQKNPTAFYLCASSIQGTDTEAFFGQGTRLTVV.

The V and J genes are TRBV19 and TRBJ1-3; 7 bases fit TRBD1. Germline loops: CDR1 LNHDA, CDR2 SQIVND (reference sequence). The CDR3 is 15 amino acids. J lost 0 bases, V lost 7 bases, and 6 bases had no gene match. CDR3 loop: CASKGQAYSGNTIYF. CDR3 sequence (DNA): TGTGCCAGTAAAGGACAGGCCTACTCTGGAAACACCATATATTTT.

The chain is built from TRBV4-1 and TRBJ2-7, with TRBD2 matching over 14 bases. V lost 0 bases and J lost 3; bases outside the gene matches: 1. CDR1 and CDR2 from the germline V gene are MGHRA and YSYEKL. The CDR3 covers 16 residues. CDR3 sequence reads: CASSQEGTSGSYEQYF. DNA of the CDR3: TGCGCCAGCAGCCAAGAGGGGACTAGCGGGAGCTACGAGCAGTACTTC.

The chain couples TRBV5-1 to TRBJ2-2; 10 bases line up with TRBD2. The V gene end was trimmed by 5 bases and the J gene end by 3 bases; junction bases not matched to a gene: 4. Germline CDR1 is SGHRS and CDR2 is YFSETQ. The CDR3 contains 15 residues. This CDR3 is CASRTGTSDTGELFF. Written as DNA, the CDR3 is TGCGCCAGCAGGACAGGGACTAGCGACACCGGGGAGCTGTTTTTT.

The rearrangement joins TRBV19 to TRBJ1-5, with a tentative D call TRBD1 (5 bases). This CDR3 is built from 15 residues. Germline loops: CDR1 LNHDA, CDR2 SQIVND (reference sequence). With 3 bases removed from V and 2 bases from J, the gap between germline ends came to 11 bases. DNA for the CDR3: TGTGCCAGTAGTATGGGGCAGGGCCGCAATCAGCCCCAGCATTTT. Its translation is CASSMGQGRNQPQHF.

This chain uses TRBV6-5 with TRBJ2-7; TRBD1 matches at 10 bases. CDR3 length: 14 amino acids. The germline CDR1 and CDR2 sequences are MNHEY and SVGAGI. V lost 5 bases to trimming and J lost 4 bases; unmatched junction nucleotides: 5. The CDR3 loop reads CASSTGDRGYEQYF. In nucleotides, the CDR3 is TGTGCCAGCAGTACCGGGGACAGGGGTTACGAGCAGTACTTC.

The chain carries TRBV7-8 and TRBJ2-3; 8 positions agree with TRBD1. V lost 5 bases and J lost 4; bases outside the gene matches: 17. This CDR3 is built from 18 residues. CDR1 SGHVS and CDR2 FQNEAQ come from the germline V gene. CDR3: CASSPFPQGAGVSDTQYF. CDR3 coding DNA: TGTGCCAGCAGCCCTTTTCCCCAGGGGGCGGGTGTTTCAGATACGCAGTATTTT.

The rearrangement links TRBV3-1 (or the pseudogene TRBV3-2) to TRBJ2-5; 7 bases map to TRBD1. V shed 4 bases and J 2 bases; nucleotides not matched to a gene: 7. Per germline, CDR1 LGHDT and CDR2 YNNKEL (reference sequence). This CDR3 comprises 15 residues. The chain's CDR3 is CASSPGDSTQETQYF. The CDR3 nucleotides read TGTGCCAGCAGCCCCGGGGACAGTACTCAAGAGACCCAGTACTTC.

The CDR3 spells CATSSSGNPYNEQFF. The CDR3 DNA reads TGTGCCACCAGCTCAAGCGGGAACCCCTACAATGAGCAGTTCTTC. V usage is TRBV15 and J usage is TRBJ2-1, with 7 bases matching TRBD2. The J segment lost 2 bases and the V segment lost 5 bases, leaving 6 bases of the junction unmatched. In germline, CDR1 is LNHNV, CDR2 YYDKDF (reference sequence). CDR3 length: 15 amino acids.

V gene TRBV12-3 or TRBV12-4 combines with J gene TRBJ2-2; D is uncertain. V gave up 5 bases and J gave up 8 bases, with 9 bases separating them. CDR3 length: 12 amino acids. The CDR3 DNA is TGTGCCAGCAGTCACTCAAGTGGGGAGCTGTTTTTT. This sequence encodes CASSHSSGELFF.

This chain joins TRBV28 and TRBJ2-2; D uncertain. Trimming took 3 bases from V and 8 from J, leaving 7 bases between them. Germline CDR1 is MDHEN and CDR2 is SYDVKM. The CDR3 covers 12 residues. The CDR3 DNA reads as TGTGCCAGCAGTTTCTTGACTGGGGAGCTGTTTTTT. It codes for CASSFLTGELFF.

The chain uses TRBV25-1 and TRBJ2-3; TRBD1 agrees at 7 bases. From germline, CDR1 is MGHDK and CDR2 SYGVNS. There are 16 residues in the CDR3. V shed 3 bases, J shed 3 bases, and the junction held 9 bases outside the gene matches. The CDR3 nucleotides read TGTGCCAGCAGTGAGCCAAGGGGGCGCGAAACAGATACGCAGTATTTT. Encoded protein: CASSEPRGRETDTQYF.

J is TRBJ1-2 and V is TRBV20-1; D not resolved. Trimming cost V 3 bases and J 4 bases, with 12 bases left between them. Germline V gene sequence: CDR1 DFQATT, CDR2 SNEGSKA (reference sequence). This CDR3 contains 13 residues. This CDR3 reads CSASPSPFYGYTF. The DNA for the CDR3 is TGCAGTGCTAGTCCCAGTCCTTTCTATGGCTACACCTTC.

The chain recombines TRBV7-2 with TRBJ2-2; 10 nucleotides line up with TRBD2. The CDR3 has 18 residues. In germline, CDR1 is SGHTA, CDR2 FQGNSA. Trimming removed 5 bases from V and 1 base from J; junction bases left unmatched: 10. CDR3 nucleotide sequence: TGTGCCAGCAGCGTTGAGGGACTAGCGTTATTGAACACCGGGGAGCTGTTTTTT. Translated, it gives CASSVEGLALLNTGELFF.